Sequencing of this T cell receptor (beta chain) was carried out in a study of T cell responses to AZD1222 COVID-19 vaccine. Study-level points and caveats: Mostly white British, mostly female donors; authors suggested clonal diversity may be underestimated. An increase in Spike-specific TCR breadth and depth was observed after two AZD1222 doses.

This clone came up a few times. Its antigen remains unknown. The method was immunoSEQ multiplex PCR; TCRdb's version includes in-frame clones alone and lacks a portion of them. In the table there are about 150,000 clones, about 85% of which are singletons. Losses at the gene ends were 1 base for V and 2 bases for J; bases not matched to a gene: 5. This CDR3 is 15 amino acids long. Germline-derived CDR1 and CDR2 are MDHEN and SYDVKM. The gene calls are TRBV28 and TRBJ2-7; 7 bases match TRBD1. The origin of this receptor is an adult who had recovered from COVID-19. This material consisted of peripheral blood, taken after recovery from COVID-19. The CDR3 region has the DNA TGTGCCAGCAGTTTATTGCGACAGGGCCCCTACGAGCAGTACTTC. Its translation: CASSLLRQGPYEQYF.